This entry describes one T cell receptor (beta chain). The source of the sample is a study of blood T cell repertoires in COVID-19. Study information: From the United States, Italy and Spain came samples of acute and convalescent COVID-19. T cells, B-cell-depleted T cells, or PBMCs supplied cDNA or gDNA.

Those who participated ranged in age from roughly 18 to 89 years and resided in approximately 23 US areas. Trimming left V 4 bases short and J 2 bases short, with 8 bases between. This CDR3 region has 13 residues. Germline CDR1 reads SGHRS; CDR2 reads YFSETQ. Authors' analysis steps: Quantification of nucleated cells was approximated via reference gene primer amplification. Some clones are missing from TCRdb's copy, which holds only in-frame ones; the method was immunoSEQ multiplex PCR. The DNA gave D and trimming, while V, J and clone size come from that table. The sample lists over 200,000 clones; approximately 89% were seen once.

This receptor was taken from a woman in her 30s with acute COVID-19. The chain is built from TRBV5-1 and TRBJ2-3; no definite D call. Sample: PBMCs or T cells enriched from blood (not recorded which). The CDR3 loop reads CASSAQTTDTQYF. CDR3 DNA sequence: TGCGCCAGCAGCGCACAAACCACAGATACGCAGTATTTT. The full variable domain, completed using reference TRBV5-1 and TRBJ2-3, is KAGVTQTPRYLIKTRGQQVTLSCSPISGHRSVSWYQQTPGQGLQFLFEYFSETQRNKGNFPGRFSGRQFSNSRSEMNVSTLELGDSALYLCASSAQTTDTQYFGPGTRLTVL.